This passage covers 16 T cell receptor beta chains from one sample sequenced in a study of neoadjuvant nivolumab and ipilimumab in lung cancer. The assay was immunoSEQ multiplex PCR, and TCRdb's table has in-frame clones only and misses some. The table lists more than 25,000 clones, about 70% of them singletons, with around a sixth in the top ten. The sequencing here drew on tumor tissue, taken after neoadjuvant nivolumab, alone or with ipilimumab, at or shortly before surgery. These receptor sequences come from an adult with non-small cell lung cancer.

The V call is TRBV7-9, the J call TRBJ2-7; 9 bases map to TRBD1. The CDR3 sequence is 14 residues long. V was clipped by 1 base and J by 6 bases; unmatched bases: 4. CDR1 is SEHNR, CDR2 FQNEAQ, per germline (reference sequence). The DNA for the CDR3 is TGTGCCAGCAGCTTAGGAGGGGGACAGGGCGAGCAGTACTTC. Its translation: CASSLGGGQGEQYF.

The CDR3 sequence is CASSLSLPDEQYF. CDR3 sequence (DNA): TGCGCCAGCAGCCTCTCTCTCCCCGACGAGCAGTACTTC. J is TRBJ2-7 and V is TRBV4-3, with D unclear. V was cut by 4 bases and J by 5 bases, with 12 bases left in between. This CDR3 has 13 residues. In germline, CDR1 is LGHNA, CDR2 YSLEER.

V is TRBV6-6 and J is TRBJ2-2; D is perhaps TRBD2 (5 bases). V lost 6 bases and J lost 6, with 5 bases in between. This CDR3 comprises 11 residues. The germline CDR1 and CDR2 sequences are MNHNY and SVGAGI (reference sequence). Written as DNA, the CDR3 is TGTGCCAGCAGAGCGGCCGGGGAGCTGTTTTTT. It specifies CASRAAGELFF.

By sample fraction, this clone is medium-sized. The chain is built from TRBV18 and TRBJ1-3; no clear D. Trimming stripped 3 bases from V and 0 bases from J, with 9 bases between. The CDR3 is 15 amino acids. The germline CDR1 and CDR2 sequences are KGHSH and LQKENI. The CDR3 coding sequence is TGTGCCAGCTCACCCGACCCTTACTCTGGAAACACCATATATTTT. It is translated as CASSPDPYSGNTIYF.

The chain employs TRBV7-9 and TRBJ2-3; D might be TRBD2 (6 bases). CDR3 size: 14 residues. Trimming cost V 1 base and J 4 bases, with 9 bases left between them. Germline CDR1 SEHNR, CDR2 FQNEAQ (reference sequence). In DNA form, the CDR3 reads TGTGCCAGCAGCTTAGTGGGGGAGGCAGATACGCAGTATTTT. Translating it yields CASSLVGEADTQYF.

The J gene is TRBJ2-1, the V gene TRBV15; 13 bases are shared with TRBD2. Germline CDR1 LNHNV, CDR2 YYDKDF (reference sequence). The CDR3 covers 18 residues. The V and J ends lost 1 base and 4 bases, in that order; junction bases with no gene match: 7. CDR3 sequence (DNA): TGTGCCACCAGCAGAGCCCATCTACTAGCGGGGGGGTACAATGAGCAGTTCTTC. Amino acid sequence: CATSRAHLLAGGYNEQFF.

The chain has TRBV18 and TRBJ2-5; either TRBD1 or TRBD2 may fit D (5 bases each). The CDR3 is 14 residues long. The germline gives CDR1 KGHSH, CDR2 LQKENI. Deletions cut 3 bases from V and 4 bases from J, with 12 bases between. CDR3 protein: CASSPNPGAETQYF. CDR3 nucleotide sequence: TGTGCCAGCTCACCGAACCCCGGGGCAGAGACCCAGTACTTC.

J is TRBJ2-5 and V is TRBV5-1; D is possibly TRBD1 (5 bases). V was cut by 4 bases and J by 1 base, with 14 bases left in between. The CDR3 is 15 amino acids. CDR1 and CDR2 (germline): SGHRS, YFSETQ. The CDR3 here is CASSAHDDSQETQYF. Written as DNA, the CDR3 is TGCGCCAGCAGCGCCCATGACGACAGCCAAGAGACCCAGTACTTC. Drawing the rest from reference TRBV5-1 and TRBJ2-5, the complete variable domain is KAGVTQTPRYLIKTRGQQVTLSCSPISGHRSVSWYQQTPGQGLQFLFEYFSETQRNKGNFPGRFSGRQFSNSRSEMNVSTLELGDSALYLCASSAHDDSQETQYFGPGTRLLVL.

The chain uses TRBV7-9 and TRBJ2-5; TRBD1 aligns across 9 bases. The CDR3 has 15 amino acids. Unmatched junction bases numbered 9, after V lost 5 bases and J lost 5 bases. Germline CDR1 is SEHNR and CDR2 is FQNEAQ (reference sequence). This CDR3 reads CASSAPGQGDETQYF. CDR3 coding DNA: TGTGCCAGCAGCGCCCCGGGACAGGGTGACGAGACCCAGTACTTC.

The genes are TRBV7-2 and TRBJ1-2, with D unclear. The germline gives CDR1 SGHTA, CDR2 FQGNSA. CDR3 size: 12 residues. Trimming cost V 1 base and J 5 bases, with 5 bases left between them. CDR3 nucleotide sequence: TGTGCCAGCAGCTTAGTCGGTTATGGCTACACCTTC. Its protein is CASSLVGYGYTF.

This clone was counted once. The genes are TRBV5-6 and TRBJ1-2; D remains unclear. Germline CDR1 SGHDT, CDR2 YYEEEE. This CDR3 comprises 12 residues. V lost 0 bases and J 5 bases, leaving 5 bases between the germline ends. CDR3 protein: CASSLGKYGYTF. The CDR3 DNA is TGTGCCAGCAGCTTGGGCAAGTATGGCTACACCTTC.

This chain connects TRBV18 to TRBJ1-4; D may be TRBD1 (6 bases). Looked up from germline, CDR1 is KGHSH and CDR2 is LQKENI. The CDR3 has 15 residues. V lost 3 bases, J lost 8 bases, and 16 bases lay in between. As DNA, the CDR3 is TGTGCCAGCTCACCTTGGGACATCGCAGGAGAAAAACTGTTTTTT. Translating it yields CASSPWDIAGEKLFF.

This chain joins TRBV19 and TRBJ1-6; unclear D gene. V was trimmed by 9 bases and J by 13 bases, leaving 7 bases between them. Germline CDR1 LNHDA, CDR2 SQIVND (reference sequence). The CDR3 is made up of 9 amino acids. The CDR3 here is CARPLPLHF. The CDR3, as DNA: TGTGCCAGACCCCTCCCCCTCCACTTT.

The gene calls are TRBV6-6 and TRBJ1-6; 7 positions agree with TRBD1. Germline-derived CDR1 and CDR2 are MNHNY and SVGAGI (reference sequence). V shed 1 base and J 9 bases; nucleotides not matched to a gene: 3. The CDR3 sequence is 14 residues long. The CDR3 spells CASSYYRGGSPLHF. DNA of the CDR3: TGTGCCAGCAGTTACTACAGGGGTGGTTCACCCCTCCACTTT.

V usage is TRBV5-1 and J usage is TRBJ2-2; D uncertain. Germline values: CDR1 SGHRS, CDR2 YFSETQ. V lost 0 bases and J 4 bases, leaving 4 bases between the germline ends. The CDR3 has 13 amino acids. CDR3 loop: CASSLDITGELFF. The CDR3 DNA sequence: TGCGCCAGCAGCTTGGATATCACCGGGGAGCTGTTTTTT.

CDR3 protein: CASSLLGVDGYEQYF. Written as DNA, the CDR3 is TGTGCCAGCAGCCTACTTGGGGTTGATGGGTACGAGCAGTACTTC. The chain carries TRBV6-5 and TRBJ2-7; D is unclear. The germline CDR1 and CDR2 sequences are MNHEY and SVGAGI. The CDR3 totals 15 residues. V was trimmed by 6 bases and J by 4 bases, leaving 19 bases between them.